This T cell receptor (beta chain) comes out of a study of blood T cell repertoires in COVID-19. The wider study: The analysed material was cDNA or gDNA that came from T cells, B-cell-depleted T cells, or PBMCs.

V gave up 1 base and J gave up 4 bases, with 17 bases separating them. This CDR3 has 16 amino acids. Germline CDR1 SNHLY, CDR2 FYNNEI. Data came from immunoSEQ multiplex PCR; TCRdb stores just in-frame clones and leaves some out. This table has about 380,000 clones, around 84% appearing once. This sequence joins TRBV2 and TRBJ2-7; a possible D gene is TRBD2 (5 bases). The receptor was derived from a human donor with acute or convalescent COVID-19. The donor label of this sample is uncertain. Material for sequencing was peripheral blood. Written as DNA, the CDR3 is TGTGCCAGCAGTGAAGGAGGCACCGGAGGAGGTTACGAGCAGTACTTC. This sequence encodes CASSEGGTGGGYEQYF.